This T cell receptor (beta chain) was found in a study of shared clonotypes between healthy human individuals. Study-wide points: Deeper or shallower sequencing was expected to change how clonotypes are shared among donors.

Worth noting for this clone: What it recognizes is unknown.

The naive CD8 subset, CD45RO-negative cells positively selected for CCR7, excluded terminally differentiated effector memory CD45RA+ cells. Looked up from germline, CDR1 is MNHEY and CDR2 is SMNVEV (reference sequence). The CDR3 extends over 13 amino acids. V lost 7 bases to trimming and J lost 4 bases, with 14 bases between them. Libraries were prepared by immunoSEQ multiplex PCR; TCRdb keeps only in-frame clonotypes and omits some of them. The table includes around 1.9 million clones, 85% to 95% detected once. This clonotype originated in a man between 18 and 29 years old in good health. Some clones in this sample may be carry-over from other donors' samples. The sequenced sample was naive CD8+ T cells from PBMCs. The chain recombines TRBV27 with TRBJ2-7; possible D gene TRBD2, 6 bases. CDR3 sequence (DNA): TGTGCCAGCAAAGGCGGGGACGCTTACGAGCAGTACTTC. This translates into CASKGGDAYEQYF.